This passage covers 21 T cell receptor beta chains from one sample sequenced in a study of OX40 agonist ivuxolimab in advanced cancers. Assay: immunoSEQ multiplex PCR; the TCRdb copy retains only in-frame clones and omits some. The sample has tens of thousands of clones; approximately 88% are singletons. This material consisted of CD4+ or CD8+ T cells sorted from blood, taken in a trial of the OX40 agonist ivuxolimab. All receptors come from an adult with an advanced solid tumor such as melanoma, head and neck, liver or kidney cancer.

J is TRBJ1-5 and V is TRBV30; 9 positions agree with TRBD1. The CDR3 covers 14 residues. The germline V gene encodes CDR1 GTSNPN and CDR2 SVGIG (reference sequence). J gave up 7 bases and V 1 base, and 5 bases lay outside the gene matches. The CDR3 DNA reads as TGTGCCTGGAGTGGAGGGACAGGGATGCAGCCCCAGCATTTT. It yields the protein CAWSGGTGMQPQHF.

The chain couples TRBV5-5 to TRBJ1-5; 7 nucleotides agree with TRBD1. J lost 1 base, V lost 5 bases, and 6 bases had no gene match. The CDR3 runs 15 residues. Germline values: CDR1 SGHKS, CDR2 YYEKEE (reference sequence). CDR3 sequence (DNA): TGTGCCAGCAGTTCGGGACAGCCAAGCAATCAGCCCCAGCATTTT. This codes for CASSSGQPSNQPQHF.

This clone has a single count. This chain joins TRBV27 and TRBJ2-7; no definite D call. The CDR3 sequence is 10 residues long. With 3 bases removed from V and 5 bases from J, the gap between germline ends came to 2 bases. The germline V gene has CDR1 MNHEY and CDR2 SMNVEV (reference sequence). For the CDR3, the DNA is TGTGCCAGCAGTTTCGACGAGCAGTACTTC. This translates into CASSFDEQYF.

This clone came up a few times. CDR3 in DNA: TGTGCCAGCAGCATCAGGGAAGTCGACGAGCAGTACTTC. Its translation: CASSIREVDEQYF. The V and J genes are TRBV21-1 and TRBJ2-7; the table's D call, TRBD1, has no DNA check behind it. TRBV21-1 is recorded as a pseudogene. The CDR3 extends over 13 amino acids.

V and J are TRBV5-1 and TRBJ2-5; D not resolved. The CDR3 extends over 11 amino acids. The germline gives CDR1 SGHRS, CDR2 YFSETQ. Between the trimmed V and J ends, which lost 4 bases and 4 bases, there was a span of 5 bases. CDR3 sequence reads: CASSQAETQYF. The CDR3 DNA is TGCGCCAGCAGCCAGGCAGAGACCCAGTACTTC. Complete variable domain (other parts from reference TRBV5-1 and TRBJ2-5): KAGVTQTPRYLIKTRGQQVTLSCSPISGHRSVSWYQQTPGQGLQFLFEYFSETQRNKGNFPGRFSGRQFSNSRSEMNVSTLELGDSALYLCASSQAETQYFGPGTRLLVL.

This clone was seen a single time. This chain links TRBV28 with TRBJ1-5, with D perhaps matching TRBD1 (5 bases). V lost 6 bases and J 5 bases, leaving 8 bases between the germline ends. CDR3 length: 12 amino acids. Germline lookup yields CDR1 MDHEN and CDR2 SYDVKM. DNA for the CDR3: TGTGCCAGCAGGGGGGGGTATCAGCCCCAGCATTTT. This encodes CASRGGYQPQHF. The full variable domain, with the rest looked up from reference TRBV28 and TRBJ1-5, is DVKVTQSSRYLVKRTGEKVFLECVQDMDHENMFWYRQDPGLGLRLIYFSYDVKMKEKGDIPEGYSVSREKKERFSLILESASTNQTSMYLCASRGGYQPQHFGDGTRLSIL.

A few counts support this clone. The chain recombines TRBV5-1 with TRBJ2-7; D uncertain. Germline V lookup: CDR1 SGHRS, CDR2 YFSETQ. With 0 bases removed from V and 4 bases from J, the gap between germline ends came to 8 bases. The CDR3 has 13 amino acids. The chain's CDR3 is CASSLEAGYEQYF. As DNA, the CDR3 is TGCGCCAGCAGCTTGGAGGCCGGGTACGAGCAGTACTTC. The complete variable domain, with remaining parts taken from reference TRBV5-1 and TRBJ2-7, reads KAGVTQTPRYLIKTRGQQVTLSCSPISGHRSVSWYQQTPGQGLQFLFEYFSETQRNKGNFPGRFSGRQFSNSRSEMNVSTLELGDSALYLCASSLEAGYEQYFGPGTRLTVT.

This clone was seen a handful of times. This chain links TRBV5-4 with TRBJ2-7; TRBD1 matches at 7 bases. The CDR3 covers 13 residues. Germline trimming cut 2 bases from V and 4 bases from J; bases unmatched to any gene: 3. Germline V gene lookup returns CDR1 SGHNT and CDR2 YYREEE (reference sequence). The CDR3 sequence: CASSFGRGYEQYF. The CDR3 nucleotides read TGTGCCAGCAGCTTCGGCAGGGGGTACGAGCAGTACTTC.

The chain joins TRBV6-6 to TRBJ2-7, with 9 bases fitting TRBD1. This CDR3 spans 15 amino acids. Germline trimming cut 4 bases from V and 3 bases from J; bases unmatched to any gene: 7. CDR1 and CDR2 (germline): MNHNY, SVGAGI (reference sequence). CDR3 loop: CASSSAPGQGYEQYF. In nucleotides, the CDR3 is TGTGCCAGCAGTTCCGCACCGGGACAGGGCTACGAGCAGTACTTC.

The V gene is TRBV7-6, the J gene TRBJ1-4, with D possibly being TRBD1 (5 bases). CDR3 length: 16 amino acids. Germline V gives CDR1 SGHVS, CDR2 FNYEAQ. Trimming cost V 1 base and J 0 bases, with 9 bases left between them. The CDR3 protein is CASSLVPGSTNEKLFF. Written as DNA, the CDR3 is TGTGCCAGCAGCTTAGTCCCAGGGTCAACTAATGAAAAACTGTTTTTT.

The rearrangement uses TRBV5-1 and TRBJ1-2, with D tentatively TRBD1 (5 bases). V was shortened by 4 bases and J by 4 bases, with 11 bases between the two germline ends. Germline V gene data show CDR1 as SGHRS and CDR2 as YFSETQ. The CDR3 sequence is 13 residues long. The CDR3 loop reads CASSLSGGYGYTF. CDR3 sequence (DNA): TGCGCCAGCAGCCTGTCGGGGGGCTATGGCTACACCTTC.

This chain connects TRBV5-4 to TRBJ2-2; no definite D call. The CDR3 length is 15 residues. Trimming removed 4 bases from V and 0 bases from J, with 10 bases in between. Germline assignment: CDR1 SGHNT and CDR2 YYREEE (reference sequence). The CDR3 protein is CASSPDGANTGELFF. The CDR3 DNA is TGTGCCAGCAGCCCTGATGGGGCGAACACCGGGGAGCTGTTTTTT.

The gene calls are TRBV10-3 and TRBJ2-1; 13 bases match TRBD2. The trim removed 0 bases at V and 6 bases at J, leaving 5 bases unmatched. Germline loops: CDR1 ENHRY, CDR2 SYGVKD. This CDR3 comprises 17 residues. Here the CDR3 reads CAISESALAGGGNEQFF. CDR3 coding DNA: TGTGCCATCAGTGAGTCGGCACTAGCGGGAGGGGGCAATGAGCAGTTCTTC.

This rearrangement joins TRBV5-1 to TRBJ1-3; 8 bases align to TRBD1. Germline V gene lookup returns CDR1 SGHRS and CDR2 YFSETQ. The CDR3 spans 14 residues. V lost 4 bases and J lost 4; bases outside the gene matches: 4. The CDR3, as DNA: TGCGCCAGCAGCCCAGGGGGCGCAGGAAACACCATATATTTT. Protein: CASSPGGAGNTIYF.

The V gene is TRBV27, the J gene TRBJ1-1; D perhaps matches TRBD1 (5 bases). CDR1 and CDR2 from the germline V gene are MNHEY and SMNVEV (reference sequence). CDR3 length equals 16 residues. Trimming cost V 4 bases and J 4 bases, with 19 bases left between them. CDR3 in amino acids: CASSSSVGGGVTEAFF. DNA for the CDR3: TGTGCCAGCAGTTCCTCGGTGGGCGGGGGGGTCACTGAAGCTTTCTTT.

The rearrangement uses TRBV6-1 and TRBJ2-1; 13 bases agree with TRBD2. V shed 8 bases, J shed 10 bases, and the junction held 8 bases outside the gene matches. CDR1 and CDR2 from the germline V gene are MNHNS and SASEGT. CDR3 length: 14 amino acids. The CDR3 here is CASVWTSGSEEQFF. The CDR3 nucleotides are TGTGCCAGCGTTTGGACTAGCGGGAGTGAGGAGCAGTTCTTC.

In this sample, this clone turned up a few times. This chain connects TRBV6-6 to TRBJ2-1, with a possible D match to TRBD2 (6 bases). V was trimmed by 4 bases and J by 4 bases, leaving 14 bases between them. The V gene's germline CDR1 is MNHNY and CDR2 SVGAGI (reference sequence). The CDR3 is 15 amino acids. The CDR3 nucleotides read TGTGCCAGCAGTTTGGCCGGGACTTATTACAATGAGCAGTTCTTC. This codes for CASSLAGTYYNEQFF.

The gene calls are TRBV6-5 and TRBJ2-3; D might be TRBD1 (5 bases). The germline CDR1 and CDR2 sequences are MNHEY and SVGAGI. The CDR3 sequence is 16 residues long. V lost 3 bases, J lost 2 bases, and 15 bases lay in between. CDR3 sequence (DNA): TGTGCCAGCAGTTATAGAGGTGGCAGGGCCACAGATACGCAGTATTTT. It specifies CASSYRGGRATDTQYF.

The chain uses TRBV10-2 and TRBJ1-2, with D hard to call. This CDR3 has 13 amino acids. Deletions cut 2 bases from V and 4 bases from J, with 8 bases between. Germline V gene data show CDR1 as WSHSY and CDR2 as SAAADI. DNA of the CDR3: TGCGCCAGCAGTGAGCCGGACCTCTATGGCTACACCTTC. Protein: CASSEPDLYGYTF.

This clone was seen once. The CDR3 spells CASSGGTEAFF. CDR3 bases: TGTGCCAGCAGTGGGGGGACTGAAGCTTTCTTT. The V gene is TRBV25-1, the J gene TRBJ1-1, with D maybe TRBD1 (5 bases). From germline, CDR1 is MGHDK and CDR2 SYGVNS. With 4 bases removed from V and 5 bases from J, the gap between germline ends came to 5 bases. The CDR3 runs to 11 residues. The whole variable domain, filled in from reference TRBV25-1 and TRBJ1-1, reads EADIYQTPRYLVIGTGKKITLECSQTMGHDKMYWYQQDPGMELHLIHYSYGVNSTEKGDLSSESTVSRIRTEHFPLTLESARPSHTSQYLCASSGGTEAFFGQGTRLTVV.

CDR3 DNA sequence: TGTGCCAGTAGTAAGGGACAGGGAACCGGGGAGCTGTTTTTT. The encoded protein is CASSKGQGTGELFF. The chain links TRBV19 to TRBJ2-2; 9 bases are a match to TRBD1. The V gene end was trimmed by 4 bases and the J gene end by 5 bases; junction bases not matched to a gene: 2. This CDR3 contains 14 residues. CDR1 LNHDA and CDR2 SQIVND come from the germline V gene (reference sequence).